Listed here is a single TCR beta chain. The CDR3 spans 14 residues. V was trimmed by 5 bases and J by 4 bases, leaving 14 bases between them. Germline values: CDR1 SGHAT, CDR2 FQNNGV. TCRdb fed the 5' RACE reads into MiXCR, producing one record per CDR3 protein. The table records around 490,000 distinct CDR3 sequences, over 11% of them present only once. The data derive from a study of identical twins. The data were also submitted as part of a second study, on yellow fever vaccine responses in identical twins. From that study: On the reported evidence, twins' vaccine T cell responses seemed partly convergent and partly personalized.

Material: CD4+ T cells sorted from blood. The source is a woman under 30 in good health. The chain employs TRBV11-2 and TRBJ2-5; D not certain. DNA of the CDR3: TGTGCCAGCAGCGCCGGGTTACCGGTAGAGACCCAGTACTTC. Translating gives CASSAGLPVETQYF. Using reference TRBV11-2 and TRBJ2-5 for the parts outside the CDR3, the full variable domain is EAGVAQSPRYKIIEKRQSVAFWCNPISGHATLYWYQQILGQGPKLLIQFQNNGVVDDSQLPKDRFSAERLKGVDSTLKIQPAKLEDSAVYLCASSAGLPVETQYFGPGTRLLVL.